This TCR beta chain was observed in a study of cytotoxic CD8 clonotypes in ibrutinib-treated CLL (dated by TCRdb to the early 2020s). Describing the broader study: The cohort was composed of under 12 relapsed/refractory and fewer than 16 treatment-naive patients; IGHV unmutated status was identified in 17 to 18 patients. Partial responses were observed in some 24 patients and complete responses in 2; after a median follow-up of around 68 months, remission was maintained in 15 or so patients and progression was observed in around twelve. The response samples were drawn at a median of around eleven months into treatment, with a range of roughly 6 to 36 months. Samples averaged about 260,000 productive templates and 94,082 productive rearrangements. Of the roughly 86 participants in the trial, 20 to 30 had longitudinal samples available. Cryopreserved peripheral blood mononuclear cells were collected at three points: before therapy, at response, and at either sustained remission or disease progression. Every remission and progressive disease sample was obtained while ibrutinib was still being received by the patients. General findings and caveats noted by the study authors: Baseline clonality exceeded that of age-matched healthy donors and correlated strongly with circulating CD8+ T-cell counts. Lymph node repertoires were not examined, and the timing of sampling was not matched between patients in sustained remission and those whose disease progressed. Clonality rose at ibrutinib response, remained stable during sustained remission, and dropped back toward baseline at progression. Public clonotypes were found to be uncommon and were observed to contract or remain stable during treatment; the increase in clonality was shown to reflect expansion of private clonotypes at ibrutinib response.

A remark on this clone: The clone's antigen remains unknown. Base qualities were left out, and no much larger clone turns up one base away.

Each clonotype received, on average, 10x coverage in deep resolution sequencing performed on a MiSeq, where the target depth lay between 1 in 1 million and 1 in 200,000 T cells. The immunoSEQ hsTCRB Kit was used to generate the TCR beta libraries. In the source study's methods: Data were analyzed with ImmunoSEQ Data Assistant and ImmunoSEQ Analyzer, with V, D and J genes assigned per IMGT definitions. Clonality, which ranges from 0 to 1, was calculated as one minus the normalized Shannon entropy of productive rearrangement frequencies. Only overrepresented clonotypes making up at least 0.05% of the repertoire of each patient were included in the public clonotype analysis. Approximately 12 age-matched healthy donor repertoires from immuneACCESS were used as controls for clonality. Here the immuneACCESS table is served through TCRdb, limited to in-frame sequences with V and J called. Missing clones are a known gap in these copies; in checked studies unresolved V genes cover under half, and the rest lacks a known reason. For V, J and clone size, that table is used; D and trimming come from the DNA. Counted in this sample were more than 110,000 clones; approximately 89% of them appeared once. The ten largest clones capture approximately 10% of the sample.

V is cut by 6 bases and J by 0 bases, and the space between the germline ends is 18 bases. Measured from the cysteine to the phenylalanine, the CDR3 is 16 residues long. The retained sequence is limited to the CDR3, 48 bases, with the frame set at the first base. CDR1 is given as SGHTS and CDR2 as YDEGEE, both from the germline V gene. Per the publication, the time point label means: eleven to twelve months on ibrutinib. Roughly 2 micrograms of genomic DNA were extracted from cryopreserved PBMCs for TCR beta library preparation. Longitudinal blood samples from CLL patients receiving ibrutinib monotherapy were subjected to high-throughput TCR beta sequencing. The patients were enrolled in a single-center, open-label phase 2 trial of ibrutinib monotherapy.

The TCR was taken from a human donor with chronic lymphocytic leukemia. Here the sequenced sample was PBMCs, taken after 12 months of ibrutinib treatment. The V and J segments used are TRBV5-8 and TRBJ1-1; a tentative D call is TRBD1 (6 bases match). The DNA sequence follows: TGTGCCAGCACCCAGGGGATTGGGGGGATGAACACTGAAGCTTTCTTT. This translates into CASTQGIGGMNTEAFF.